Below are 14 T cell receptor beta chains sequenced from a single sample in a study of T cell responses to AZD1222 COVID-19 vaccine. Method: immunoSEQ multiplex PCR; TCRdb's copy keeps in-frame clones and lacks some. Among 170,000 or so clones listed, about nine tenths were seen once. The specimen was peripheral blood, collected on day 0 of AZD1222 vaccination. These TCRs come from an adult in good health.

J is TRBJ2-3 and V is TRBV4-2; perhaps TRBD2 as D (5 bases). V was shortened by 1 base and J by 3 bases, with 8 bases between the two germline ends. The CDR3 sequence is 14 residues long. Per the germline V gene, CDR1 is LGHNA and CDR2 is YNFKEQ. The DNA for the CDR3 is TGTGCCAGCAGCCAAGCCGGGGAAACAGATACGCAGTATTTT. Protein: CASSQAGETDTQYF.

The rearrangement joins TRBV3-1 (or the pseudogene TRBV3-2) to TRBJ2-3; weak D call: TRBD2 (6 bases). V dropped 0 bases and J dropped 9 bases, with 13 bases sitting between them. This CDR3 has 14 residues. CDR1 LGHDT and CDR2 YNNKEL come from the germline V gene (reference sequence). CDR3 amino acids: CASSQDSGKLTQYF. The CDR3 DNA reads TGTGCCAGCAGCCAAGATAGCGGAAAACTCACGCAGTATTTT.

The chain has TRBV18 and TRBJ1-4; D unresolved. CDR3 length: 14 residues. CDR1 and CDR2 from the germline V gene are KGHSH and LQKENI. The V gene lost 2 bases and the J gene lost 10 bases, with 14 bases spanning the gap. CDR3 DNA sequence: TGTGCCAGCTCACCAACCTCATCATTTGGAAAACTGTTTTTT. It codes for CASSPTSSFGKLFF.

The chain joins TRBV27 to TRBJ1-2; 9 positions match TRBD1. CDR3 length: 15 residues. CDR1 and CDR2 from the germline V gene are MNHEY and SMNVEV (reference sequence). Unmatched junction bases numbered 8, after V lost 5 bases and J lost 4 bases. CDR3 nucleotide sequence: TGTGCCAGCAGTCCGGGACAGGGCGGTAGCTATGGCTACACCTTC. Translated: CASSPGQGGSYGYTF.

This clone was recorded once. V usage is TRBV12-3 or TRBV12-4 and J usage is TRBJ1-2; D possibly corresponds to TRBD1 (5 bases). The V end lost 5 bases, the J end lost 8 bases, and 12 bases lay between the germline ends. The CDR3 has 12 amino acids. The CDR3 here is CASSQHRQGYTF. The CDR3 DNA reads TGTGCCAGCAGTCAACACAGGCAGGGCTACACCTTC.

V and J are TRBV4-1 and TRBJ1-5; 8 nucleotides match TRBD1. With V trimmed by 4 bases and J by 7 bases, 9 bases remained unmatched. The CDR3 has 15 amino acids. Germline CDR1 and CDR2: MGHRA and YSYEKL. The CDR3 DNA is TGCGCCAGCAGCCCTGGACAGGGAGGAATCCAGCCCCAGCATTTT. This codes for CASSPGQGGIQPQHF.

The chain couples TRBV20-1 to TRBJ1-1, with TRBD1 as a possible D gene (5 bases). The CDR3 is made up of 13 amino acids. Trimming pared 3 bases from V and 3 bases from J, leaving 11 bases between. Germline V gene data show CDR1 as DFQATT and CDR2 as SNEGSKA (reference sequence). CDR3 DNA: TGCAGTGCTAGTTTGGCAGGGCACACTGAAGCTTTCTTT. Translated, it gives CSASLAGHTEAFF.

To note about this clone: Other DNA sequences in the sample encode the same CDR3. The V gene is TRBV5-1, the J gene TRBJ2-1, with TRBD2 matching over 12 bases. The germline gives CDR1 SGHRS, CDR2 YFSETQ. The CDR3 loop spans 15 amino acids. The junction had 5 bases not matched to a gene; V was cut back by 0 bases and J by 10 bases. CDR3 nucleotide sequence: TGCGCCAGCAGCTTGGGACTAGCGGGAGTTGACGAGCAGTTCTTC. Amino acids: CASSLGLAGVDEQFF.

The CDR3 here is CAVQDPRDTDTQYF. Here the CDR3 DNA reads TGTGCCGTACAAGACCCGCGAGACACAGATACGCAGTATTTT. The chain links TRBV7-8 to TRBJ2-3; D is unclear. Trimming pared 11 bases from V and 2 bases from J, leaving 17 bases between. Looked up from germline, CDR1 is SGHVS and CDR2 is FQNEAQ. The CDR3 contains 14 residues.

This clone appeared a few times. The rearrangement joins TRBV7-9 to TRBJ2-1; TRBD1 or TRBD2 may be the D gene (5 bases each). The germline V gene encodes CDR1 SEHNR and CDR2 FQNEAQ (reference sequence). The CDR3 totals 15 residues. Trimming took 3 bases from V and 2 from J, leaving 11 bases between them. CDR3 protein: CASSLGRVPYNEQFF. The CDR3 bases are TGTGCCAGCAGCTTGGGGCGGGTCCCCTACAATGAGCAGTTCTTC.

The gene calls are TRBV6-5 and TRBJ1-5, with 7 positions matching TRBD1. Germline trimming cut 6 bases from V and 1 base from J; bases unmatched to any gene: 6. The CDR3 is made up of 15 amino acids. CDR1 MNHEY and CDR2 SVGAGI come from the germline V gene. The CDR3 region has the DNA TGTGCCAGCAGCTTCACGGGACAGAGCAATCAGCCCCAGCATTTT. Its protein is CASSFTGQSNQPQHF.

The genes are TRBV6-5 and TRBJ2-1; D is tentatively TRBD1 or TRBD2 (6 bases each). Per the germline V gene, CDR1 is MNHEY and CDR2 is SVGAGI. This CDR3 is built from 14 residues. Trimming cost V 6 bases and J 10 bases, with 19 bases left between them. The CDR3 nucleotides are TGTGCCAGCAGCCGGGGGCTGCCTCTAGGCGAGCAGTTCTTC. As protein: CASSRGLPLGEQFF.

Comment on this clone: The germline gene is not matched at one end of the junction; a read error may be the cause. V is TRBV3-1 (or the pseudogene TRBV3-2) and J is TRBJ2-5, with D possibly matching TRBD2 (5 bases). CDR1 LGHDT and CDR2 YNNKEL come from the germline V gene (reference sequence). The CDR3 length is 11 residues. The CDR3 nucleotides read TGTGCCAGCAGCCAAGGGGCGGGTTTTAACTTC. This encodes CASSQGAGFNF.

The rearrangement joins TRBV9 to TRBJ1-4; D may be TRBD1 (6 bases). The CDR3 is 15 residues long. Trimming removed 1 base from V and 3 bases from J, with 10 bases in between. Germline CDR1 and CDR2: SGDLS and YYNGEE. Written as DNA, the CDR3 is TGTGCCAGCAGCGTACGGGGGGCGGCTAATGAAAAACTGTTTTTT. Translation: CASSVRGAANEKLFF.